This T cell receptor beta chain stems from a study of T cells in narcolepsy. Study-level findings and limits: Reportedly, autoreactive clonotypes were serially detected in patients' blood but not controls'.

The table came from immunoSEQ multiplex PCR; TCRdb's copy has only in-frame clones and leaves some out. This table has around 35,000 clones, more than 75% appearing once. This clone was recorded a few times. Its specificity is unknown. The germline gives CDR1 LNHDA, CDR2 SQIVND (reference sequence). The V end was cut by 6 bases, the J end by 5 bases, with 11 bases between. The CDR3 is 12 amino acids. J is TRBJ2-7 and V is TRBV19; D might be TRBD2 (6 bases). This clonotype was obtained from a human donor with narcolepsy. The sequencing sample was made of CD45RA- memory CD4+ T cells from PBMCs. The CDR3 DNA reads TGTGCCAGTAGAGATTGGGGGGACGAGCAGTACTTC. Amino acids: CASRDWGDEQYF.